Reported below is one TCR beta chain. The antigen is not known. This sample is drawn from a study of Ad26.COV2.S vaccination and SARS-CoV-2 variants. Treatment indicated: 15 to 20 received Ad26.COV2.S at low or high dose, single or two shots; several received placebo; per-sample allocation not given. Following the first vaccine or placebo injection, samples were taken on day 63. The vaccine delivered Wuhan-strain SARS-CoV-2 spike through an Ad26 vector. Germline V gives CDR1 GTSNPN, CDR2 SVGIG (reference sequence). The length of the CDR3 is 12 residues. Trimming took off 1 base at V and 4 bases at J, with 5 bases between the two ends. Study results and caveats: After vaccination, substantial breadth of spike-specific CD8+ and CD4+ responses was reported. Vaccinated and placebo-treated recipients had similar non-spike TCR breadth.

The table came from immunoSEQ multiplex PCR; TCRdb's copy has only in-frame clones and leaves some out. The sample holds about 400,000 clones; approximately 89% are singletons and the top ten take 1.5% to 2%. This sequence joins TRBV30 and TRBJ1-3; no firm D call. This TCR was sampled from a person aged 18-60 years who received the Ad26.COV2.S COVID-19 vaccine or a placebo. The sequencing here drew on peripheral blood, taken in a trial of Ad26.COV2.S vaccine versus placebo. CDR3 sequence: CAWSETGNTIYF. The CDR3 region has the DNA TGTGCCTGGAGTGAAACGGGAAACACCATATATTTT.